Listed below are T cell receptor beta chains from one sample, sequenced in a study of blood T cell repertoires in COVID-19. The protocol was immunoSEQ multiplex PCR, while the TCRdb copy is restricted to in-frame clones and leaves out a portion. The sample lists 78,000 or so clones; over 70% were seen once. The material sequenced was peripheral blood. The receptor set was obtained from a man older than 75 with acute or convalescent COVID-19. Both conserved end residues are part of each CDR3. The D gene is left open where the match is weak. Expanded clones get a size class; other rows say once, few or many, or leave the size out.

>TRBJ1-4|-|TRBV10-3|-
TGTGCCATCAGTGAGTCTGGGGAGCCTAATGAAAAACTGTTTTTT
CAISESGEPNEKLFF
>TRBJ2-5|-|TRBV3-1/TRBV3-2|-
TGTGCCAGCAGCCAGAGGGCCATAGAGACCCAGTACTTC
CASSQRAIETQYF
>TRBJ1-4|-|TRBV6-6|-
TGTGCCAGCAGGCCCAGGGTAACTAATGAAAAACTGTTTTTT
CASRPRVTNEKLFF
>TRBJ1-4|-|TRBV27|TRBD1
TGTGCCAGCAGCCGCCGGGGAGGAGGGGGCGAACCAAGTAATGAAAAACTGTTTTTT
CASSRRGGGGEPSNEKLFF
>TRBJ2-2|-|TRBV7-3|-
TGTGCCAGCAGCCCCCACGGGGGTAGCAACACCGGGGAGCTGTTTTTT
CASSPHGGSNTGELFF
>TRBJ1-2|-|TRBV1|-
TGCACCAGCAGCCGGGGGGGCTATGGCTACACCTTC
CTSSRGGYGYTF
>TRBJ2-7|-|TRBV10-3|TRBD1
TGTGCCACCCACGGACAGGCTGCCTACGAGCAGTACTTC
CATHGQAAYEQYF
>TRBJ2-7|-|TRBV10-1|-
TGCGCCAGCAGTGACTTCAGAGGCAACTCCTACGAGCAGTACTTC
CASSDFRGNSYEQYF
>TRBJ1-4|-|TRBV19|-
TGTGCCAGTAGCCTTGGACGGAGGACTTCCGAAAAACTGTTTTTT
CASSLGRRTSEKLFF
>TRBJ1-1|-|TRBV19|-
TGTGCCAGTAGTTATTGGGCTGATGGGAGCACTGAAGCTTTCTTT
CASSYWADGSTEAFF
>TRBJ1-2|-|TRBV23-1|TRBD1
TGCGCCAGCAGGTATCCCCCCGGGACAGGGGGAAACTATGGCTACACCTTC
CASRYPPGTGGNYGYTF
>TRBJ2-1|-|TRBV7-8|-
TGTGCCAGCAGCTTAGGACAGGTCAATGAGCAGTTCTTC
CASSLGQVNEQFF
>TRBJ1-5|-|TRBV11-2|TRBD1
TGTGCCAGCAGCAAGACAGGGGGCCAGCCCCAGCATTTT
CASSKTGGQPQHF
>TRBJ1-3|-|TRBV2|TRBD1
TGTGCCAGCAGTGGGAGGGACAGTCAGTTTCGGAACACCATATATTTT
CASSGRDSQFRNTIYF
>TRBJ1-1|few|TRBV6-5|-
TGTGCCAGCAGGCGGGACGGGAACACTGAAGCTTTCTTT
CASRRDGNTEAFF
>TRBJ2-7|once|TRBV11-2|-
TGTGCCAGCAGCTTTTCTTCACAGGGCTACGAGCAGTACTTC
CASSFSSQGYEQYF
>TRBJ1-5|-|TRBV7-9|-
TGTGCCAGCAGCCCCGGACAGCGAGGCAATCAGCCCCAGCATTTT
CASSPGQRGNQPQHF
>TRBJ1-6|-|TRBV28|TRBD1
TGTGCCAGCAGTTTGACAGGGCAAAGCTCCTATAATTCACCCCTCCACTTT
CASSLTGQSSYNSPLHF
>TRBJ2-3|-|TRBV7-6|-
TGTGCCAGCAGCCTCCGGGGGTCAGAGTGGGCAGATACGCAGTATTTT
CASSLRGSEWADTQYF